This T cell receptor (beta chain) was sequenced in a study of cytomegalovirus exposure and HLA in healthy donors. Vbeta (60) and Jbeta (13) primers were used in the PCR. Sequencing used immunoSEQ multiplex PCR; TCRdb keeps in-frame clones, though not all of them. In the table there are 150,000 to 200,000 clones, 79% of which are singletons. The specimen sequenced was PBMCs. The TCR was taken from a woman between 50 and 59 years old in good health and CMV-seronegative.

DNA of the CDR3: TGTGCCAGCAGCCCGAGGGCGGGAGGTCAGTACGAGCAGTACTTC. It yields the protein CASSPRAGGQYEQYF. This chain links TRBV7-3 with TRBJ2-7; 8 nucleotides agree with TRBD2. Germline-derived CDR1 and CDR2 are SGHTA and FQGTGA. The CDR3 consists of 15 residues. After removal of 5 bases from V and 4 bases from J, the junction contained 10 bases not matched to a gene.